This T cell receptor beta chain came from a study of blood T cell repertoires in COVID-19. Whole-study context: Material from acute and convalescent COVID-19 was sourced from the United States, Italy and Spain. Sample material is recorded as cDNA or gDNA derived from T cells, B-cell-depleted T cells, or PBMCs.

This table comes from immunoSEQ multiplex PCR, and its TCRdb copy is limited to in-frame clones, with some not included. The sample includes roughly 300,000 clones, 80% to 90% of them seen just once. Germline CDR1 SGHTA, CDR2 FQGNSA. Trimming removed 2 bases at V and 3 bases at J, with 8 bases between. The CDR3 is made up of 15 amino acids. The clonotype comes from a woman aged 50 to 60 who had recovered from COVID-19. The chain carries TRBV7-2 and TRBJ1-6; D gene unclear. Source material: peripheral blood. DNA of the CDR3: TGTGCCAGCAGCTTATCCGGGAACTATAATTCACCCCTCCACTTT. It is translated as CASSLSGNYNSPLHF.